This T cell receptor (beta chain) came from a study of identical twins. Study-wide results and caveats: Clonotypes of the beta chain that were abundant in cord blood carried fewer insertions (memory repertoires showed none).

TCRdb re-derived calls from the 5' RACE reads in MiXCR, one entry per CDR3 protein. Of about 520,000 distinct CDR3 sequences listed, roughly 21% are singletons. This clonotype was seen only once. Its antigen is not identified. Germline CDR1 is SGHVS and CDR2 is FNYEAQ. This CDR3 contains 20 residues. With V trimmed by 5 bases and J by 0 bases, 17 bases remained unmatched. These data also formed part of another study, on T cells expressing NK-cell markers. That paper adds: Sorted CD3+CD56-NKG2C+, CD3+CD56+NKG2C+ and CD3+CD56+NKG2C- T cells supplied the TCR beta repertoires. There were seven HCMV-seropositive donors and one seronegative donor among the eight sequenced.

J is TRBJ2-1 and V is TRBV7-6; 9 bases are a match to TRBD2. The TCR comes from a woman between 18 and 29 years old in good health. Sequenced: CD4+ T cells sorted from blood. Here the CDR3 reads CASSPNRVLAGFLSYNEQFF. CDR3 sequence (DNA): TGTGCCAGCAGCCCGAACAGGGTACTAGCGGGCTTCCTCTCCTACAATGAGCAGTTCTTC.